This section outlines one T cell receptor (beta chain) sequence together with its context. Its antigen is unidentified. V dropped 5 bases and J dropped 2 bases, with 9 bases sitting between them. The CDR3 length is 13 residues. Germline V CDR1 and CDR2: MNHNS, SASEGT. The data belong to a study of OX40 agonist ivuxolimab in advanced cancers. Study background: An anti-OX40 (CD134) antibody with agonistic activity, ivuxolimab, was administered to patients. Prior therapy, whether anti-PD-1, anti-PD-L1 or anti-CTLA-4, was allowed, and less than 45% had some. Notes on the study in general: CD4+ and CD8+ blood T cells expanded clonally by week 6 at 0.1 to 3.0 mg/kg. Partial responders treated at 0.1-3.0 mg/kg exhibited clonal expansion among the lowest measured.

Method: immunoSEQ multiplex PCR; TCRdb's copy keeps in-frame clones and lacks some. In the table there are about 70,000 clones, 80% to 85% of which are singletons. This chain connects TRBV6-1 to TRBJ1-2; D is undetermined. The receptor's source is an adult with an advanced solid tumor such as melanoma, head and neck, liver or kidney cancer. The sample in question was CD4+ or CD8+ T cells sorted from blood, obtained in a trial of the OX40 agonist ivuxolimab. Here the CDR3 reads CASSTRENYGYTF. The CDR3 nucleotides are TGTGCCAGCAGTACCCGGGAGAACTATGGCTACACCTTC.